This T cell receptor beta chain was recorded in a study of blood T cell repertoires in COVID-19. This CDR3 has 19 residues. Unmatched junction bases numbered 11, after V lost 0 bases and J lost 6 bases. Produced via immunoSEQ multiplex PCR; TCRdb's table is partial and in-frame only. The sample has 400,000 to 450,000 clones; less than 95% are singletons. The J gene is TRBJ2-1, the V gene TRBV5-3, with TRBD2 identical over 14 bases. TRBV5-3 falls under the ORF class, with uncertain function. Sequenced material: PBMCs or T cells enriched from blood (not recorded which). This sequence was found in a man aged 18 to 35 who had recovered from COVID-19. Here the CDR3 DNA reads TGTGCCAGAAGCTTGGGGCTGGGTCAGGGACTAGCGGGAGTCAATGAGCAGTTCTTC. This gives the protein CARSLGLGQGLAGVNEQFF.